These 14 T cell receptor beta chains were all obtained from the same sample, sequenced in a study of blood T cells in healthy people across ages. It was with a sample-barcoded 5' primer and a J-beta primer mix that a second PCR of about 6 to 11 cycles was run. TCRdb reprocessed the 5' RACE reads with MiXCR, giving one entry per CDR3 protein. There are about 680,000 distinct CDR3 sequences in the sample; 49% occur only once, and around 32% lies in the top ten. Sample: blood. The receptor set was obtained from a woman in her sixties or seventies in good health.

The chain has TRBV29-1 and TRBJ2-5, with D unclear. The CDR3 extends over 14 amino acids. CDR1 is SQVTM and CDR2 is ANQGSEA in the germline V gene. V lost 6 bases and J 0 bases, leaving 14 bases between the germline ends. The CDR3 loop is CSVSPSPDQETQYF. CDR3 nucleotide sequence: TGCAGCGTGTCCCCCTCCCCGGACCAAGAGACCCAGTACTTC.

The chain uses TRBV6-2 or TRBV6-3 and TRBJ2-5; a possible D gene is TRBD1 (6 bases). This CDR3 comprises 13 residues. Between the trimmed V and J ends, which lost 6 bases and 5 bases, there was a span of 13 bases. From germline, CDR1 is MNHEY and CDR2 SVGEGT. CDR3 coding DNA: TGTGCCAGCAGACAAACAGGGACGGAGACCCAGTACTTC. This gives the protein CASRQTGTETQYF.

The J gene is TRBJ2-3, the V gene TRBV29-1, with 7 positions matching TRBD2. Germline V CDR1 and CDR2: SQVTM, ANQGSEA. The junction had 8 bases not matched to a gene; V was cut back by 5 bases and J by 0 bases. CDR3 length: 15 amino acids. In DNA, the CDR3 is TGCAGCGTTCGGGGCGGGAGCCAAAGCACAGATACGCAGTATTTT. Translated, it gives CSVRGGSQSTDTQYF.

This chain links TRBV20-1 with TRBJ2-7; D possibly matches TRBD1 or TRBD2 (5 bases each). This CDR3 has 13 residues. V dropped 6 bases and J dropped 2 bases, with 14 bases sitting between them. Germline CDR1 reads DFQATT; CDR2 reads SNEGSKA (reference sequence). CDR3 sequence: CSAMGRVPYEQYF. CDR3 sequence (DNA): TGCAGTGCCATGGGGCGGGTCCCCTACGAGCAGTACTTC.

This sequence joins TRBV29-1 and TRBJ2-1, with 7 bases matching TRBD2. This CDR3 is built from 11 residues. Germline V gives CDR1 SQVTM, CDR2 ANQGSEA. The trim removed 5 bases at V and 12 bases at J, leaving 7 bases unmatched. The CDR3 coding sequence is TGCAGCGTTAGGCGGGAGCAGGCGCAGTTCTTC. Translated, it gives CSVRREQAQFF.

This clonotype was counted only a few times. The chain recombines TRBV5-1 with TRBJ2-5; the D gene is possibly TRBD1 (6 bases). Trimming cost V 3 bases and J 4 bases, with 16 bases left between them. The CDR3 is 15 residues long. The germline V gene has CDR1 SGHRS and CDR2 YFSETQ. In nucleotides, the CDR3 is TGCGCCAGCAGCTCGACAGGACAGCTCGTAGAGACCCAGTACTTC. Its translation is CASSSTGQLVETQYF.

This clonotype was counted many times. V is TRBV12-3 or TRBV12-4 and J is TRBJ1-2; 9 positions agree with TRBD1. V was pared by 9 bases and J by 7 bases, with 9 bases of the junction left unmatched. The CDR3 contains 13 residues. For the CDR3, the DNA is TGTGCCAGTCCGGGACAGGGCTCGCGTGGCTACACCTTC. Amino acids: CASPGQGSRGYTF.

The J gene is TRBJ2-7, the V gene TRBV6-5, with D possibly matching TRBD1 (6 bases). CDR1 and CDR2 from the germline V gene are MNHEY and SVGAGI. The CDR3 extends over 14 amino acids. Trimming stripped 5 bases from V and 0 bases from J, with 11 bases between. The CDR3 bases are TGTGCCAGCAGTCAGGGGACCCACTCCTACGAGCAGTACTTC. Protein: CASSQGTHSYEQYF.

This clonotype has only a few counts. V is TRBV20-1 and J is TRBJ2-5; 7 bases are a match to TRBD1. Germline lookup yields CDR1 DFQATT and CDR2 SNEGSKA (reference sequence). This CDR3 contains 13 residues. J lost 2 bases, V lost 7 bases, and 7 bases had no gene match. The DNA of the CDR3 is TGCAGTGTTTTAAAGGGGGCTCAAGAGACCCAGTACTTC. Translated: CSVLKGAQETQYF.

A few counts support this clonotype. The rearrangement joins TRBV13 to TRBJ2-7; 8 bases line up with TRBD1. Losses at the gene ends were 0 bases for V and 3 bases for J; bases not matched to a gene: 4. Germline V gene lookup returns CDR1 PRHDT and CDR2 FYEKMQ (reference sequence). CDR3 length: 15 amino acids. This CDR3 reads CASSLGGQGSYEQYF. In nucleotides, the CDR3 is TGTGCCAGCAGCTTAGGCGGACAGGGCAGCTACGAGCAGTACTTC.

Only a few counts were recorded for this clonotype. The chain links TRBV29-1 to TRBJ2-7; a weak D match, TRBD2 (6 bases). CDR1 SQVTM and CDR2 ANQGSEA come from the germline V gene. This CDR3 has 13 residues. V was pared by 1 base and J by 6 bases, with 13 bases between. The CDR3: CSVEAGGRAEQYF. CDR3 coding DNA: TGCAGCGTTGAAGCCGGGGGTCGGGCCGAGCAGTACTTC.

V gene TRBV5-4 combines with J gene TRBJ2-1; D remains unclear. Germline V gives CDR1 SGHNT, CDR2 YYREEE (reference sequence). The CDR3 totals 14 residues. V was clipped by 7 bases and J by 8 bases, with 19 bases between them. DNA for the CDR3: TGTGCCAGCTTCGCTGGAACACACATCGATGAGCAGTTCTTC. Its protein is CASFAGTHIDEQFF. The full variable domain, in which reference TRBV5-4 and TRBJ2-1 provide the parts outside the CDR3, is ETGVTQSPTHLIKTRGQQVTLRCSSQSGHNTVSWYQQALGQGPQFIFQYYREEENGRGNFPPRFSGLQFPNYSSELNVNALELDDSALYLCASFAGTHIDEQFFGPGTRLTVL.

This rearrangement joins TRBV29-1 to TRBJ1-1; D unclear. CDR3 size: 10 residues. Germline lookup yields CDR1 SQVTM and CDR2 ANQGSEA. Trimming removed 5 bases at V and 5 bases at J, with 6 bases between. CDR3: CSVLRTEAFF. CDR3 nucleotide sequence: TGCAGCGTTTTGAGAACTGAAGCTTTCTTT.

This clonotype has just a few counts. The chain combines TRBV7-2 with TRBJ2-7; 15 bases are a match to TRBD2. CDR3 length equals 20 residues. The V gene's germline CDR1 is SGHTA and CDR2 FQGNSA. Unmatched junction bases numbered 11, after V lost 1 base and J lost 1 base. The CDR3 bases are TGTGCCAGCAGCTTAGAATTGTCGGGGACTAGCGGGGGGTTTTCCTACGAGCAGTACTTC. This codes for CASSLELSGTSGGFSYEQYF.